One and the same sample provided the 24 T cell receptor beta chains below, sequenced in a study of T cell repertoires in aging, cancer and after chemotherapy. TRB rearrangements spanning V, D and J were amplified using mixed TRB-A/B primers. TCRdb re-called the multiplex PCR reads with MiXCR, one entry per CDR3 protein. The sample includes approximately 1,600 distinct CDR3 sequences, approximately 23% of them seen just once. Amplification of TCR beta used genomic DNA extracted from peripheral blood. Material: blood. Every receptor here comes from a human donor with a solid tumor.

A word on this clonotype: A much larger clone lies a single base off, so this may be a read error. This chain joins TRBV20-1 and TRBJ1-1; TRBD1 agrees at 10 bases. Germline V gene data show CDR1 as DFQATT and CDR2 as SNEGSKA (reference sequence). The CDR3 loop spans 14 amino acids. The CDR3 sequence is CSARDDRGHTQAFF. The CDR3 bases are TGCAGTGCTAGAGACGACAGGGGGCACACTCAAGCTTTCTTT.

In its sample, this clonotype ranks as large. The chain combines TRBV7-9 with TRBJ1-6; D remains ambiguous. This CDR3 spans 14 amino acids. Germline V CDR1 and CDR2: SEHNR, FQNEAQ (reference sequence). V dropped 5 bases and J dropped 5 bases, with 10 bases sitting between them. The CDR3 reads CASSLQSDNSPLHF. The CDR3 DNA follows: TGTGCCAGCAGCCTACAGAGTGATAATTCACCCCTCCACTTT.

This clonotype came up a few times. This chain joins TRBV9 and TRBJ2-4, with D perhaps matching TRBD2 (6 bases). V shed 3 bases and J shed 6 bases, with 13 bases lying between them. The CDR3 runs to 14 residues. CDR1 and CDR2 (germline): SGDLS, YYNGEE. The DNA for the CDR3 is TGTGCCAGCAGCGCGGGGGTAGCGAGAAACATTCAGTACTTC. Translated: CASSAGVARNIQYF.

By proportion, this clonotype is large. The chain couples TRBV7-9 to TRBJ2-3; D is unclear. The CDR3 consists of 14 residues. The V gene lost 4 bases and the J gene lost 1 base, with 9 bases spanning the gap. CDR1 and CDR2 from the germline V gene are SEHNR and FQNEAQ (reference sequence). CDR3 sequence reads: CASSYSLGTDTQYF. The CDR3 DNA reads as TGTGCCAGCAGCTACTCTCTCGGCACAGATACGCAGTATTTT.

By proportion, this clonotype is large (0.1 to 1%). The chain recombines TRBV7-9 with TRBJ2-7, with D unclear. Germline-derived CDR1 and CDR2 are SEHNR and FQNEAQ (reference sequence). The CDR3 is made up of 13 amino acids. Trimming took off 3 bases at V and 4 bases at J, with 10 bases between the two ends. CDR3 sequence reads: CASSFAGPYEQYF. The CDR3 DNA sequence: TGTGCCAGCAGCTTTGCAGGTCCTTACGAGCAGTACTTC.

There are a few counts of this clonotype. This sequence joins TRBV10-3 and TRBJ1-5; D remains unclear. The CDR3 spans 15 residues. CDR1 is ENHRY, CDR2 SYGVKD, per germline. Trimming took 3 bases from V and 1 from J, leaving 10 bases between them. CDR3 in DNA: TGTGCCATCAGTGACAGGAGTGGAAGCAATCAGCCCCAGCATTTT. This gives the protein CAISDRSGSNQPQHF.

This clonotype was seen more than once but under ten times. CDR3 region: CASSQDHNAQHF. The CDR3 coding sequence is TGCGCCAGCAGCCAAGACCACAATGCCCAGCATTTT. The rearrangement uses TRBV4-1 and TRBJ1-5; D not certain. V was shortened by 0 bases and J by 11 bases, with 8 bases between the two germline ends. The germline V gene has CDR1 MGHRA and CDR2 YSYEKL. This CDR3 has 12 residues.

Remarks on this clonotype: This may be a read error, as it is one base from a much larger clone. The CDR3 does not end in the conserved phenylalanine or tryptophan, so this is likely a read error. V and J are TRBV19 and TRBJ1-1; D unclear. This CDR3 has 13 residues. Between the trimmed V and J ends, which lost 2 bases and 0 bases, there was a span of 4 bases. The V gene's germline CDR1 is LNHDA and CDR2 SQIVND (reference sequence). CDR3 loop: CASSIRVNTEAFL. The CDR3 DNA reads as TGTGCCAGTAGTATACGAGTGAACACTGAAGCTTTCTTG.

The CDR3 nucleotides read TGTGCCAGCAGCTTTGGGTCTGAGGAGACCCAGTACTTC. This codes for CASSFGSEETQYF. The chain employs TRBV7-2 and TRBJ2-5; D unresolved. Germline CDR1 reads SGHTA; CDR2 reads FQGNSA. The CDR3 covers 13 residues. V was trimmed by 3 bases and J by 5 bases, leaving 10 bases between them.

This clonotype was seen more than once but under ten times. The chain carries TRBV20-1 and TRBJ2-3; either TRBD1 or TRBD2 may fit D (6 bases each). Trimming shortened V by 3 bases and J by 3 bases, and 10 bases separated the two germline ends. Germline loops: CDR1 DFQATT, CDR2 SNEGSKA (reference sequence). The CDR3 has 13 residues. This chain's CDR3 is CSASQGRTDTQYF. The CDR3 DNA follows: TGCAGTGCTAGTCAGGGGAGGACAGATACGCAGTATTTT.

This clonotype rates as large (0.1 to 1%). The rearrangement links TRBV29-1 to TRBJ1-2; D is ambiguous. The CDR3 is 9 amino acids. The germline V and J ends were trimmed by 4 bases and 6 bases, with 3 bases remaining between them. CDR1 and CDR2 from the germline V gene are SQVTM and ANQGSEA. The CDR3 nucleotides read TGCAGCGTTGGAAATGGCTACACCTTC. Encoded protein: CSVGNGYTF.

CDR3 protein: CASSLWDNSNQPQHF. In nucleotides, the CDR3 is TGTGCCAGCAGCTTATGGGATAATAGCAATCAGCCCCAGCATTTT. The V gene is TRBV5-5, the J gene TRBJ1-5; no clear D gene. The germline CDR1 and CDR2 sequences are SGHKS and YYEKEE (reference sequence). The CDR3 contains 15 residues. The ends were cut back, 2 bases at V and 0 bases at J, with 9 bases in the middle.

The chain has TRBV11-2 and TRBJ2-3, with D tentatively TRBD2 (6 bases). V lost 6 bases to trimming and J lost 5 bases, with 18 bases between them. The germline gives CDR1 SGHAT, CDR2 FQNNGV. This CDR3 has 15 amino acids. CDR3 nucleotide sequence: TGTGCCAGCAGGGGGTGGGGGGAGGAGAAAGATACGCAGTATTTT. Translation gives CASRGWGEEKDTQYF.

The CDR3 spells CASSRHYTEAFF. The CDR3, as DNA: TGTGCCAGCAGCCGCCATTACACTGAAGCTTTCTTT. J is TRBJ1-1 and V is TRBV14; no clear D gene. Trimming took off 4 bases at V and 3 bases at J, with 6 bases between the two ends. This CDR3 region has 12 residues. Germline CDR1 reads SGHDN; CDR2 reads FVKESK.

This clonotype is judged medium-sized. The chain employs TRBV6-1 and TRBJ2-3; 8 nucleotides match TRBD2. This CDR3 region has 15 residues. Germline CDR1 MNHNS, CDR2 SASEGT. Trimming removed 6 bases from V and 1 base from J; junction bases left unmatched: 6. The CDR3 nucleotides are TGTGCCAGCAGCCTTAGAGCGGGGGGCACAGATACGCAGTATTTT. Encoded protein: CASSLRAGGTDTQYF.

This clonotype is large (0.1 to 1%) by share. The chain uses TRBV6-6 and TRBJ1-3, with D possibly TRBD1 on 5 matching bases. With 6 bases removed from V and 0 bases from J, the gap between germline ends came to 18 bases. The CDR3 length is 17 residues. Germline CDR1 is MNHNY and CDR2 is SVGAGI (reference sequence). The CDR3 region is CASREGMGLGSGNTIYF. The CDR3 DNA follows: TGTGCCAGCAGGGAGGGGATGGGGTTGGGCTCTGGAAACACCATATATTTT.

This clonotype qualifies as medium-sized. The chain employs TRBV19 and TRBJ1-1; 8 positions match TRBD1. Germline V CDR1 and CDR2: LNHDA, SQIVND (reference sequence). Trimming took 6 bases from V and 6 from J; bases not matched to a gene: 6. There are 13 residues in the CDR3. The CDR3 region is CASRADRVAEAFF. The CDR3 coding sequence is TGTGCCAGTAGGGCGGACAGGGTCGCTGAAGCTTTCTTT.

This clonotype ranks as medium-sized. The chain joins TRBV20-1 to TRBJ1-2; maybe TRBD1 (6 bases). The germline gives CDR1 DFQATT, CDR2 SNEGSKA (reference sequence). With 5 bases removed from V and 3 bases from J, the gap between germline ends came to 10 bases. This CDR3 is built from 12 residues. CDR3 residues: CSADRIDYGYTF. The CDR3 region has the DNA TGCAGTGCTGACAGGATCGACTATGGCTACACCTTC.

The chain is built from TRBV12-3 or TRBV12-4 and TRBJ1-1; D might be TRBD1 (5 bases). The V end lost 5 bases, the J end lost 5 bases, and 15 bases lay between the germline ends. The length of the CDR3 is 14 residues. The CDR3 spells CASSQPGGKTEAFF. CDR3 bases: TGTGCCAGCAGTCAGCCCGGGGGGAAGACTGAAGCTTTCTTT.

V is TRBV30 and J is TRBJ2-3; D is perhaps TRBD2 (6 bases). Per germline, CDR1 GTSNPN and CDR2 SVGIG (reference sequence). V was trimmed by 5 bases and J by 1 base, leaving 16 bases between them. The CDR3 runs 15 residues. The CDR3 nucleotides read TGTGCCTGGGCGCCGGGGGTAGCGGGCACAGATACGCAGTATTTT. Its translation: CAWAPGVAGTDTQYF. Drawing the rest from reference TRBV30 and TRBJ2-3, the complete variable domain is SQTIHQWPATLVQPVGSPLSLECTVEGTSNPNLYWYRQAAGRGLQLLFYSVGIGQISSEVPQNLSASRPQDRQFILSSKKLLLSDSGFYLCAWAPGVAGTDTQYFGPGTRLTVL.

The rearrangement uses TRBV5-4 and TRBJ2-1, with D perhaps given as TRBD1 or TRBD2 (5 bases each). CDR1 is SGHNT, CDR2 YYREEE, per germline (reference sequence). Deletions cut 4 bases from V and 6 bases from J, with 23 bases between. The CDR3 contains 17 residues. This chain's CDR3 is CASSPQFQGSGSNEQFF. The CDR3 DNA reads TGTGCCAGCAGCCCACAATTTCAGGGTTCGGGGAGCAATGAGCAGTTCTTC.

This clonotype was observed a few times. The J gene is TRBJ1-5, the V gene TRBV11-2; no clear D. CDR1 and CDR2 from the germline V gene are SGHAT and FQNNGV. Trimming took 5 bases from V and 1 from J, leaving 15 bases between them. This CDR3 comprises 16 residues. The CDR3 DNA reads TGTGCCAGCAGCCCCCCTGGCGGGTGGAGCAATCAGCCCCAGCATTTT. Its translation: CASSPPGGWSNQPQHF. Based on the CDR3 plus reference TRBV11-2 and TRBJ1-5, the full variable domain is EAGVAQSPRYKIIEKRQSVAFWCNPISGHATLYWYQQILGQGPKLLIQFQNNGVVDDSQLPKDRFSAERLKGVDSTLKIQPAKLEDSAVYLCASSPPGGWSNQPQHFGDGTRLSIL.

This clonotype qualifies as large (0.1 to 1%). The rearrangement uses TRBV29-1 and TRBJ2-1, with TRBD2 matching 8 bases. The V and J ends lost 7 bases and 9 bases, in that order; junction bases with no gene match: 11. This CDR3 contains 13 residues. The V gene's germline CDR1 is SQVTM and CDR2 ANQGSEA. CDR3: CSGNGGAGGEQFF. The CDR3 nucleotides read TGCAGCGGAAACGGGGGGGCTGGGGGTGAGCAGTTCTTC.

This clonotype counts as large. In DNA form, the CDR3 reads TGTGCCACCAGCAGAGATCCAGGGGATGATTCACCCCTCCACTTT. It codes for CATSRDPGDDSPLHF. This sequence joins TRBV15 and TRBJ1-6; D might be TRBD1 (6 bases). The germline V gene has CDR1 LNHNV and CDR2 YYDKDF (reference sequence). The CDR3 totals 15 residues. The germline V and J ends were trimmed by 0 bases and 8 bases, with 11 bases remaining between them.